This entry concerns a single T cell receptor beta chain. Original methodology: By means of reference gene primer amplification, nucleated cell counts were estimated. TCRdb's table, derived via immunoSEQ multiplex PCR, lists solely in-frame clones and lacks some. From that table come the V and J calls and clone size; the DNA was used to work out D and trimming. Counted here are about 190,000 clones, 88% occurring once; the ten biggest clones make up about 4.2%. These data originate in a study of blood T cell repertoires in COVID-19. Study at large: Donors in the United States, Italy and Spain gave samples during acute or convalescent COVID-19. T cells, B-cell-depleted T cells, or PBMCs provided the cDNA or gDNA that served as material.

The sequenced sample was peripheral blood. The receptor was isolated from a human donor in a cohort sampled during active COVID-19.

This chain's CDR3 is CASSQDERQGEKLFF. The DNA of the CDR3 is TGCGCCAGCAGCCAAGATGAACGGCAGGGAGAAAAACTGTTTTTT. The rearrangement joins TRBV4-3 to TRBJ1-4, with TRBD1 as a possible D gene (5 bases). With 0 bases removed from V and 8 bases from J, the gap between germline ends came to 13 bases. The CDR3 sequence is 15 residues long. Germline CDR1 is LGHNA and CDR2 is YSLEER.